Included here is one T cell receptor beta chain sequence, with context. Its antigen is still unknown. A read error may explain this, as a much larger clone is one base away. CDR1 and CDR2 (germline): MNHEY, SVGEGT. The V end lost 6 bases, the J end lost 8 bases, and 17 bases lay between the germline ends. This CDR3 region has 15 residues. This sample is drawn from a study of T cells in Graves' hyperthyroidism and ophthalmopathy. About the research overall: Any treatment followed the collection of peripheral blood at initial diagnosis. Study-level results: In the blood, most expanded thyroid clonotypes above 0.001 appeared as well.

Researchers amplified the TCR beta CDR3 regions from RNA transcripts. The HTBI primer set served for first-round RT-PCR of the TCR CDR3. TCRdb analysed the multiplex PCR reads with MiXCR anew, one entry per CDR3 protein. The sample contains around 600,000 distinct CDR3 sequences, 16% of which appear only once. The PBMCs were taken from 10 ml of fresh peripheral blood. Sequenced input: blood. The TCR originated in a woman aged 40-49 years with Graves' ophthalmopathy. The chain links TRBV6-2 or TRBV6-3 to TRBJ1-6; a weak D match, TRBD1 (5 bases). The CDR3 nucleotides read TGTGCCAGCAGAACCCCGGGACGGGGTTATTCACCCCTCCACTTT. Its translation: CASRTPGRGYSPLHF.